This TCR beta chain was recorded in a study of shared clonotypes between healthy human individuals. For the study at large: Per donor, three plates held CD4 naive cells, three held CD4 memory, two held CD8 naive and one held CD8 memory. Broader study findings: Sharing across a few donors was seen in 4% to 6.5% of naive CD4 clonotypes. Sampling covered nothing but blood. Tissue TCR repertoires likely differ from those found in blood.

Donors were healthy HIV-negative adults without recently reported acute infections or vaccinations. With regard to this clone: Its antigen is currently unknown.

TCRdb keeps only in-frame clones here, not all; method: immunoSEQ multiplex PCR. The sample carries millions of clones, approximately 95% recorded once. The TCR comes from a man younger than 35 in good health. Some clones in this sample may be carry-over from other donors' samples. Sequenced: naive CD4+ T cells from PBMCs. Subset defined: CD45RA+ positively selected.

The CDR3 coding sequence is TGCGCCAGCAGTGCTCGGGACAGGGTTGGGCCTAGGACCGGGGAGCTGTTTTTT. Residues: CASSARDRVGPRTGELFF. This sequence joins TRBV10-1 and TRBJ2-2; 9 nucleotides align to TRBD1. CDR1 and CDR2 from the germline V gene are WNHNN and SYGVQD (reference sequence). After removal of 4 bases from V and 5 bases from J, the junction contained 14 bases not matched to a gene. The CDR3 contains 18 residues.